These 30 T cell receptor beta chains originate from one sample sequenced in a study of T cell clones after liver transplantation. Libraries were prepared by immunoSEQ multiplex PCR; TCRdb keeps only in-frame clonotypes and omits some of them. The table shows 31,000 or so clones, with about 95% occurring only once. The sequences come from CD8+ T cells from blood, collected 12 months after liver transplant. The origin of the receptors is a human patient who received a liver transplant. The T cells may come from the graft donor.

The gene calls are TRBV11-3 and TRBJ2-3, with 9 nucleotides matching TRBD2. The CDR3 has 15 amino acids. The J segment lost 2 bases and the V segment lost 1 base, leaving 1 base of the junction unmatched. Germline assignment: CDR1 SGHNT and CDR2 YENEEA. CDR3 residues: CASSLGLADTDTQYF. The CDR3, as DNA: TGTGCCAGCAGCTTAGGACTAGCGGACACAGATACGCAGTATTTT.

The V call is TRBV5-5, the J call TRBJ2-7, with D perhaps TRBD1 (5 bases). The CDR3 is 12 residues long. Trimming took off 4 bases at V and 3 bases at J, with 8 bases between the two ends. Germline V lookup: CDR1 SGHKS, CDR2 YYEKEE (reference sequence). The CDR3 loop reads CASSETDYEQYF. The CDR3 DNA sequence: TGTGCCAGCAGCGAGACAGACTACGAGCAGTACTTC.

V usage is TRBV5-6 and J usage is TRBJ2-3, with 14 bases fitting TRBD2. V trimming: 0 bases; J trimming: 4 bases; junction bases outside the gene matches: 7. CDR3 size: 18 residues. Germline V gene lookup returns CDR1 SGHDT and CDR2 YYEEEE. This CDR3 reads CASSLAGLAGVRADTQYF. The CDR3 bases are TGTGCCAGCAGCTTGGCGGGACTAGCGGGAGTTAGGGCAGATACGCAGTATTTT.

This sequence joins TRBV10-1 and TRBJ1-5, with TRBD1 identical over 8 bases. After removal of 6 bases from V and 5 bases from J, the junction contained 12 bases not matched to a gene. The CDR3 is 16 residues long. Germline CDR1 is WNHNN and CDR2 is SYGVQD (reference sequence). CDR3 protein: CASRDRVGERDQPQHF. The CDR3 DNA reads TGCGCCAGCAGGGACAGGGTAGGGGAGAGGGATCAGCCCCAGCATTTT.

The V gene is TRBV5-1, the J gene TRBJ2-3; possible D gene TRBD2, 5 bases. Germline V lookup: CDR1 SGHRS, CDR2 YFSETQ. The V gene lost 1 base and the J gene lost 1 base, with 13 bases spanning the gap. The CDR3 spans 16 residues. The CDR3 loop is CASSLLSEWGTDTQYF. CDR3 coding DNA: TGCGCCAGCAGCTTGCTTAGCGAGTGGGGCACAGATACGCAGTATTTT.

The chain recombines TRBV28 with TRBJ2-2; D is possibly TRBD2 (5 bases). The CDR3 is 14 residues long. Germline V gene lookup returns CDR1 MDHEN and CDR2 SYDVKM. CDR3 in DNA: TGTGCGAACCTTGGAGGCTACAACACCGGGGAGCTGTTTTTT. As protein: CANLGGYNTGELFF.

The J gene is TRBJ2-7, the V gene TRBV11-3, with 7 positions matching TRBD1. In germline, CDR1 is SGHNT, CDR2 YENEEA. The V and J ends lost 8 bases and 0 bases, in that order; junction bases with no gene match: 13. This CDR3 is 16 amino acids long. CDR3: CASEDRGGFSSYEQYF. The CDR3 bases are TGTGCCAGCGAAGATAGAGGGGGCTTTTCCTCCTACGAGCAGTACTTC.

This clone occurred once. The V call is TRBV5-1, the J call TRBJ1-1; 7 positions match TRBD1. This CDR3 comprises 14 residues. Germline trimming cut 0 bases from V and 5 bases from J; bases unmatched to any gene: 4. Per the germline V gene, CDR1 is SGHRS and CDR2 is YFSETQ. The CDR3 sequence: CASSLEGRGTEAFF. The DNA of the CDR3 is TGCGCCAGCAGCTTGGAAGGCAGGGGGACTGAAGCTTTCTTT. Variable domain in full (rest from reference TRBV5-1 and TRBJ1-1): KAGVTQTPRYLIKTRGQQVTLSCSPISGHRSVSWYQQTPGQGLQFLFEYFSETQRNKGNFPGRFSGRQFSNSRSEMNVSTLELGDSALYLCASSLEGRGTEAFFGQGTRLTVV.

The chain employs TRBV5-1 and TRBJ2-1, with TRBD2 identical over 15 bases. Trimming removed 1 base from V and 4 bases from J; junction bases left unmatched: 9. CDR3 size: 19 residues. Germline CDR1 reads SGHRS; CDR2 reads YFSETQ. The CDR3 DNA reads TGCGCCAGCAGCTTGTTTATCGGACTAGCGGGAGGGGTATACAATGAGCAGTTCTTC. It encodes CASSLFIGLAGGVYNEQFF.

V and J are TRBV19 and TRBJ1-1; D gene ambiguous. The germline gives CDR1 LNHDA, CDR2 SQIVND (reference sequence). The V end lost 2 bases, the J end lost 4 bases, and 11 bases lay between the germline ends. CDR3 length: 14 residues. CDR3 nucleotide sequence: TGTGCCAGTAGTATAAGGGAGGTAAGCACTGAAGCTTTCTTT. Encoded protein: CASSIREVSTEAFF.

The V and J genes are TRBV27 and TRBJ2-4, with D perhaps matching TRBD1 (7 bases). CDR1 and CDR2 (germline): MNHEY, SMNVEV (reference sequence). V lost 5 bases, J lost 6 bases, and 14 bases lay in between. The CDR3 has 14 amino acids. CDR3 sequence reads: CASSPQGGRNIQYF. In DNA, the CDR3 is TGTGCCAGCAGTCCCCAGGGGGGCCGAAACATTCAGTACTTC.

CDR3 DNA: TGTGCCAGCAGTTTGGCTGGGGCCAACGTCCTGACTTTC. Translating it yields CASSLAGANVLTF. The V gene is TRBV27, the J gene TRBJ2-6; the D is unclear. The V and J ends lost 3 bases and 2 bases respectively, with 2 bases between them. Germline CDR1 and CDR2: MNHEY and SMNVEV (reference sequence). The CDR3 is made up of 13 amino acids.

This chain joins TRBV27 and TRBJ2-1; TRBD2 matches at 8 bases. This CDR3 is 15 amino acids long. With V trimmed by 0 bases and J by 3 bases, 1 base remained unmatched. Germline V gene lookup returns CDR1 MNHEY and CDR2 SMNVEV (reference sequence). The CDR3 reads CASSLSAGGYNEQFF. As DNA, the CDR3 is TGTGCCAGCAGTTTATCGGCGGGAGGCTACAATGAGCAGTTCTTC.

The chain joins TRBV7-6 to TRBJ1-1; 7 nucleotides match TRBD1. The trim removed 8 bases at V and 0 bases at J, leaving 6 bases unmatched. Germline CDR1 and CDR2: SGHVS and FNYEAQ. This CDR3 contains 14 residues. The DNA of the CDR3 is TGTGCCAGCCGCCAGGGGGGGATGAACACTGAAGCTTTCTTT. The encoded protein is CASRQGGMNTEAFF.

The chain combines TRBV6-6 with TRBJ2-3, with D tentatively TRBD1 or TRBD2 (5 bases each). V lost 6 bases to trimming and J lost 0 bases, with 13 bases between them. The germline V gene encodes CDR1 MNHNY and CDR2 SVGAGI (reference sequence). The CDR3 length is 15 residues. In DNA form, the CDR3 reads TGTGCCAGCAGGAACCGGGACCCAAGCACAGATACGCAGTATTTT. Translated: CASRNRDPSTDTQYF.

CDR3 sequence: CASSETGIPSYEQYF. CDR3 DNA: TGTGCCAGCAGCGAGACAGGGATTCCCTCCTACGAGCAGTACTTC. The chain links TRBV9 to TRBJ2-7; the match to TRBD1 covers 7 bases. Germline assignment: CDR1 SGDLS and CDR2 YYNGEE. Trimming took 3 bases from V and 0 from J; bases not matched to a gene: 6. CDR3 length: 15 amino acids.

The chain links TRBV28 to TRBJ2-1; no reliable D call. The CDR3 is made up of 13 amino acids. Looked up from germline, CDR1 is MDHEN and CDR2 is SYDVKM. Trimming stripped 4 bases from V and 10 bases from J, with 14 bases between. The CDR3 spells CASSYRITGEQFF. DNA for the CDR3: TGTGCCAGCAGTTACCGAATCACCGGAGAGCAGTTCTTC.

The chain recombines TRBV6-1 with TRBJ2-5; 12 positions match TRBD2. J gave up 5 bases and V 8 bases, and 9 bases lay outside the gene matches. This CDR3 region has 15 residues. CDR1 is MNHNS, CDR2 SASEGT, per germline. The CDR3 nucleotides are TGTGCCAGCGGGGCTAGCGGGAGGGCTAAGGAGACCCAGTACTTC. Residues: CASGASGRAKETQYF.

The CDR3 nucleotides read TGTGCCAGCCGACAGCGGCCCTCCGGAAACACCATATATTTT. Protein sequence: CASRQRPSGNTIYF. This rearrangement joins TRBV28 to TRBJ1-3; weak D call: TRBD1 (5 bases). This CDR3 spans 14 amino acids. The V gene lost 8 bases and the J gene lost 4 bases, with 15 bases spanning the gap. Germline lookup yields CDR1 MDHEN and CDR2 SYDVKM.

The J gene is TRBJ2-7, the V gene TRBV9; TRBD2 agrees at 10 bases. Germline assignment: CDR1 SGDLS and CDR2 YYNGEE. V gave up 0 bases and J gave up 2 bases; unmatched junction bases: 2. The CDR3 runs 15 residues. This CDR3 is CASSVDTSGAYEQYF. Written as DNA, the CDR3 is TGTGCCAGCAGCGTAGATACTAGCGGGGCCTACGAGCAGTACTTC.

Written as DNA, the CDR3 is TGCGCCAGCAGACCCGTCCGGACAGCTGGAAACACCATATATTTT. Protein product: CASRPVRTAGNTIYF. This chain joins TRBV4-1 and TRBJ1-3, with D maybe TRBD1 (6 bases). The CDR3 runs 15 residues. The germline V gene encodes CDR1 MGHRA and CDR2 YSYEKL. Trimming shortened V by 6 bases and J by 2 bases, and 14 bases separated the two germline ends.

In this sample, this clone turned up once. The chain is built from TRBV27 and TRBJ2-3; tentative D call: TRBD2 (7 bases). V was cut by 0 bases and J by 1 base, with 23 bases left in between. The CDR3 covers 20 residues. Per germline, CDR1 MNHEY and CDR2 SMNVEV (reference sequence). CDR3 protein: CASSLSSRGALASGTDTQYF. In DNA form, the CDR3 reads TGTGCCAGCAGTTTATCTTCCCGGGGGGCGTTGGCTAGCGGCACAGATACGCAGTATTTT.

This chain uses TRBV4-1 with TRBJ2-6, with D unresolved. CDR3 length: 17 residues. Germline CDR1 is MGHRA and CDR2 is YSYEKL. V gave up 4 bases and J gave up 0 bases, with 13 bases separating them. The CDR3 protein is CASSPGFTYSGANVLTF. The CDR3 DNA sequence: TGCGCCAGCAGCCCCGGATTCACCTACTCTGGGGCCAACGTCCTGACTTTC.

In this sample, this clone turned up once. The V and J genes are TRBV7-9 and TRBJ2-7; TRBD1 matches at 7 bases. From germline, CDR1 is SEHNR and CDR2 FQNEAQ (reference sequence). Germline trimming cut 6 bases from V and 7 bases from J; bases unmatched to any gene: 9. The CDR3 consists of 13 residues. The CDR3 coding sequence is TGTGCCAGCAGGCCCGAGGGGGCCGGTGAGCAGTACTTC. It specifies CASRPEGAGEQYF.

The rearrangement uses TRBV5-6 and TRBJ1-1; D gene unclear. Germline V CDR1 and CDR2: SGHDT, YYEEEE. Trimming removed 4 bases at V and 8 bases at J, with 12 bases between. The CDR3 is 12 amino acids. This CDR3 is CASSAGPLEAFF. The DNA for the CDR3 is TGTGCCAGCAGCGCAGGTCCCTTAGAAGCTTTCTTT.

The chain employs TRBV5-1 and TRBJ2-7; D possibly corresponds to TRBD1 (5 bases). Germline values: CDR1 SGHRS, CDR2 YFSETQ. CDR3 length: 14 residues. Trimming took off 1 base at V and 6 bases at J, with 14 bases between the two ends. DNA of the CDR3: TGCGCCAGCAGCTTGAGTCAGGGCGAGGCCGAGCAGTACTTC. It specifies CASSLSQGEAEQYF.

This chain connects TRBV12-5 to TRBJ1-1; D is unresolved. Trimming pared 3 bases from V and 3 bases from J, leaving 5 bases between. This CDR3 comprises 12 residues. In germline, CDR1 is LGHNT, CDR2 FRNRAP. Here the CDR3 reads CASGFPDTEAFF. The CDR3 nucleotides are TGTGCTAGTGGTTTTCCGGACACTGAAGCTTTCTTT. Complete variable domain (other parts from reference TRBV12-5 and TRBJ1-1): DARVTQTPRHKVTEMGQEVTMRCQPILGHNTVFWYRQTMMQGLELLAYFRNRAPLDDSGMPKDRFSAEMPDATLATLKIQPSEPRDSAVYFCASGFPDTEAFFGQGTRLTVV.

This chain links TRBV12-2 with TRBJ2-7; the table's D call TRBD2 went unverified against the DNA. TRBV12-2 is given as a pseudogene. The CDR3 has 19 amino acids. As DNA, the CDR3 is TGTGCAAGTCGCTTTGTGAGCAGACGGACTAGCGGGAGGATGGGCGAGCAGTACTTC. It is translated as CASRFVSRRTSGRMGEQYF.

The chain has TRBV30 and TRBJ2-7, with 7 bases aligning to TRBD1. V lost 0 bases, J lost 3 bases, and 8 bases stayed unmatched. This CDR3 contains 15 residues. Looked up from germline, CDR1 is GTSNPN and CDR2 is SVGIG (reference sequence). This chain's CDR3 is CAWSVGQGVDYEQYF. The CDR3 bases are TGTGCCTGGAGTGTAGGTCAGGGGGTAGACTACGAGCAGTACTTC.

The chain combines TRBV15 with TRBJ1-1; D not certain. In germline, CDR1 is LNHNV, CDR2 YYDKDF (reference sequence). Trimming took 0 bases from V and 4 from J, leaving 18 bases between them. This CDR3 comprises 17 residues. CDR3 residues: CATSRDWVGSESTEAFF. The CDR3 DNA reads TGTGCCACCAGCAGAGATTGGGTGGGTTCGGAGAGCACTGAAGCTTTCTTT.